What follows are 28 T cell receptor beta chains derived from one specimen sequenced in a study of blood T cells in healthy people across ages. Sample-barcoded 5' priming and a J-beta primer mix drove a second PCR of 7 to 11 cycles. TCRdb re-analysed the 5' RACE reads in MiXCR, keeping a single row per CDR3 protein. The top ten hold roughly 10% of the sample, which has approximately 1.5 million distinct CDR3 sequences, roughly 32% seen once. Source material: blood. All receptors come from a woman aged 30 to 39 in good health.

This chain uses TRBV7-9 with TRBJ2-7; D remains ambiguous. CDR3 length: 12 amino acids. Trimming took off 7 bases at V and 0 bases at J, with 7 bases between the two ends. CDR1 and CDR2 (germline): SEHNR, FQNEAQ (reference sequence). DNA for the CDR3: TGTGCCAGCACCAGAAACTCCTACGAGCAGTACTTC. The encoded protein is CASTRNSYEQYF.

The CDR3 loop is CASSLNRYSPLHF. The CDR3 DNA is TGTGCCAGCAGCTTAAACAGATATTCACCCCTCCACTTT. The chain employs TRBV7-2 and TRBJ1-6; no definite D call. The CDR3 length is 13 residues. Trimming removed 2 bases from V and 8 bases from J, with 7 bases in between. Germline-derived CDR1 and CDR2 are SGHTA and FQGNSA.

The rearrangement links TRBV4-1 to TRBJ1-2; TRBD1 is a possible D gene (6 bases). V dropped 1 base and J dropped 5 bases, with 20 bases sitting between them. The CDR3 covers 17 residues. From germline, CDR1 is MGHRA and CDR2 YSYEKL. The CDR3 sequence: CASSQVGGQGTLYGYTF. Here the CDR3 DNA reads TGCGCCAGCAGCCAAGTAGGGGGGCAGGGGACATTATATGGCTACACCTTC.

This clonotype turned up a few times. The CDR3 nucleotides read TGTGCCAGCAGTTTAGGTCGTGAAATAGATACGCAGTATTTT. Translation: CASSLGREIDTQYF. The chain employs TRBV12-3 or TRBV12-4 and TRBJ2-3; D remains unclear. Trimming shortened V by 1 base and J by 5 bases, and 10 bases separated the two germline ends. The CDR3 length is 14 residues.

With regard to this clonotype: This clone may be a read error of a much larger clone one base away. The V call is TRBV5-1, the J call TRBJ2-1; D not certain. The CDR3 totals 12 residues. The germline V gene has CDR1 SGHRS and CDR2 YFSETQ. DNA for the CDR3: TGCGCCAGCAGCAGGGATACAAATGAGCGGTTCTTC. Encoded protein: CASSRDTNERFF.

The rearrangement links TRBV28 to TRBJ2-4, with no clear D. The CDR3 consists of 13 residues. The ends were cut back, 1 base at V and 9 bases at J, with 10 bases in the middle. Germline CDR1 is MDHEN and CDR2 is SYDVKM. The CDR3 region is CASSLLGVAIQYF. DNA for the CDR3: TGTGCCAGCAGTTTATTAGGCGTGGCCATTCAGTACTTC.

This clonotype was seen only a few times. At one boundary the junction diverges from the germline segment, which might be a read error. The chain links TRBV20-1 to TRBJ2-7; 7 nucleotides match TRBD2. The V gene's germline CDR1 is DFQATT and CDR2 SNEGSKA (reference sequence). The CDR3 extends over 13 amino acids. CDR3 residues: CSARGAGAYEQYF. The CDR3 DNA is TGCAGTGCCAGAGGGGCGGGGGCCTACGAGCAGTACTTC.

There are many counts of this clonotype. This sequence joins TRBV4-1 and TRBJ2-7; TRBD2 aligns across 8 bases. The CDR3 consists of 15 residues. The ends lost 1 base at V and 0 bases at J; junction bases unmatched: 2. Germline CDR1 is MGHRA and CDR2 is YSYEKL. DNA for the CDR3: TGCGCCAGCAGCCAAGTAGCGGGGAGCTCCTACGAGCAGTACTTC. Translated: CASSQVAGSSYEQYF.

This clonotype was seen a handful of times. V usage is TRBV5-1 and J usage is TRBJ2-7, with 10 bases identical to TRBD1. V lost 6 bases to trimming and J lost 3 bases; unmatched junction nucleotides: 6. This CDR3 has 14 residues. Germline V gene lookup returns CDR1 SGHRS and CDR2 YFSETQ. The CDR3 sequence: CASNGQGGIYEQYF. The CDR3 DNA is TGCGCCAGCAACGGACAGGGGGGAATCTACGAGCAGTACTTC.

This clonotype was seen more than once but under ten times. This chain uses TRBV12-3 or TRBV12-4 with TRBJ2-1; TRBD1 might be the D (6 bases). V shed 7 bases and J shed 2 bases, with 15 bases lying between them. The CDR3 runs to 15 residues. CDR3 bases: TGTGCCAGCAAACCGGACAGAGGACCCTACAATGAGCAGTTCTTC. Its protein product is CASKPDRGPYNEQFF.

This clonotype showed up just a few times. The CDR3 sequence: CASSLGTSGGPVNEQFF. DNA for the CDR3: TGTGCCAGCAGCCTAGGGACTAGCGGGGGGCCGGTAAATGAGCAGTTCTTC. This chain uses TRBV5-6 with TRBJ2-1, with TRBD2 matching 15 bases. Losses at the gene ends were 4 bases for V and 7 bases for J; bases not matched to a gene: 9. The CDR3 totals 17 residues. The germline V gene encodes CDR1 SGHDT and CDR2 YYEEEE.

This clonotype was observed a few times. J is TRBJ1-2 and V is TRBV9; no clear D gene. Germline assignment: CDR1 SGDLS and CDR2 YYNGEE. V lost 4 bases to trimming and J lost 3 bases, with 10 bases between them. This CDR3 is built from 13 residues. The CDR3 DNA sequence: TGTGCCAGCAGCACCGGCCGGGACTATGGCTACACCTTC. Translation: CASSTGRDYGYTF.

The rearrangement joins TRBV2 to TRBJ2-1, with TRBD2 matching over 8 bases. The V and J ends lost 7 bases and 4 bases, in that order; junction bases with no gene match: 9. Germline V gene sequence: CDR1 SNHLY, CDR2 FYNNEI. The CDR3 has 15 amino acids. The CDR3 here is CASNEPSGGYNEQFF. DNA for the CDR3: TGTGCCAGCAACGAACCCAGCGGGGGATACAATGAGCAGTTCTTC. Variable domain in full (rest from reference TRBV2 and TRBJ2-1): EPEVTQTPSHQVTQMGQEVILRCVPISNHLYFYWYRQILGQKVEFLVSFYNNEISEKSEIFDDQFSVERPDGSNFTLKIRSTKLEDSAMYFCASNEPSGGYNEQFFGPGTRLTVL.

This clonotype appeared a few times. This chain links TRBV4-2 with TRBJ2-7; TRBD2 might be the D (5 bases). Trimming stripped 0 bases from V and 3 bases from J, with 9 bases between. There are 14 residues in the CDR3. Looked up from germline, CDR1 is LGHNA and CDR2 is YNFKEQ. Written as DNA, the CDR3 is TGTGCCAGCAGCCAAGAGTCCCGGGGCTACGAGCAGTACTTC. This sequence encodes CASSQESRGYEQYF.

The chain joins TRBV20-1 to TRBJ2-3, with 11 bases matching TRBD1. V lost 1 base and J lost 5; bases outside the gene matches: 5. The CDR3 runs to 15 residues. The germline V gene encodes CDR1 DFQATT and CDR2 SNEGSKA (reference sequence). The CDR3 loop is CSARAGQGAGDTQYF. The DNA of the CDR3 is TGCAGTGCTAGAGCAGGACAGGGGGCGGGAGATACGCAGTATTTT.

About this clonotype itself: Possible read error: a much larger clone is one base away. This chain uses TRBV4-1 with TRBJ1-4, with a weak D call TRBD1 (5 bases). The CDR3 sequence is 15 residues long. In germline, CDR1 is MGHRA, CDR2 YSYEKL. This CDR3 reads CASSQDRQGGEKRFF. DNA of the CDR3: TGCGCCAGCAGCCAAGATCGGCAGGGAGGCGAAAAACGGTTTTTT.

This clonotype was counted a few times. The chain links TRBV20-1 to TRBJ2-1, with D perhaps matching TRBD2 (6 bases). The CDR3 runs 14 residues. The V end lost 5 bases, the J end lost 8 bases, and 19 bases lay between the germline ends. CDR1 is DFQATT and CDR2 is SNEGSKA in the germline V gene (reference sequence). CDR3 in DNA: TGCAGTGCTTCTCCACCGGGAGCGCTCGATGAGCAGTTCTTC. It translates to CSASPPGALDEQFF.

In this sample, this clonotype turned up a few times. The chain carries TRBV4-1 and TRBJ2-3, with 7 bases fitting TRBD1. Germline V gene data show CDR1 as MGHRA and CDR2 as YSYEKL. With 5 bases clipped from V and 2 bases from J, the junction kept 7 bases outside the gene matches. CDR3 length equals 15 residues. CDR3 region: CASSFRDSLTDTQYF. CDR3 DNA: TGCGCCAGCAGCTTTCGGGACAGTCTCACAGATACGCAGTATTTT.

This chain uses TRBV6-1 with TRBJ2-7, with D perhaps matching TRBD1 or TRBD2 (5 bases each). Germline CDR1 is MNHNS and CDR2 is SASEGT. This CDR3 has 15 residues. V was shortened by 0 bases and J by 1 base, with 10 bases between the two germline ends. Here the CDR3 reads CASSEAWGSSYEQYF. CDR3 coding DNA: TGTGCCAGCAGTGAAGCTTGGGGGTCGTCCTACGAGCAGTACTTC.

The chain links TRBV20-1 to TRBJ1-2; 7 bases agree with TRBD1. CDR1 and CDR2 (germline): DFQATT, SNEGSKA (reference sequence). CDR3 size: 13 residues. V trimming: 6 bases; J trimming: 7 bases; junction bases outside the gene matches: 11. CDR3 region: CSAETGSSSGYTF. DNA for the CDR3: TGCAGTGCGGAGACAGGGAGTAGTTCTGGCTACACCTTC.

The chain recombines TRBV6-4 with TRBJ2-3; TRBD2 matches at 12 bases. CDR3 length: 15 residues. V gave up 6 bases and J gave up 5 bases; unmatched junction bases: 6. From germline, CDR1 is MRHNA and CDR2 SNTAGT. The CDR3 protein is CASSTLAGGRDTQYF. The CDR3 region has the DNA TGTGCCAGCAGCACACTAGCGGGGGGCCGAGATACGCAGTATTTT.

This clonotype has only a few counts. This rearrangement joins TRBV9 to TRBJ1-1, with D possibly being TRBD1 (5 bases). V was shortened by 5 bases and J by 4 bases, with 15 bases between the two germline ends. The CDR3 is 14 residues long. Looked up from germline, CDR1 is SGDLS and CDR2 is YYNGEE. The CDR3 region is CASSGHSSGTEAFF. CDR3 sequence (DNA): TGTGCCAGCAGTGGACACTCCAGCGGCACTGAAGCTTTCTTT.

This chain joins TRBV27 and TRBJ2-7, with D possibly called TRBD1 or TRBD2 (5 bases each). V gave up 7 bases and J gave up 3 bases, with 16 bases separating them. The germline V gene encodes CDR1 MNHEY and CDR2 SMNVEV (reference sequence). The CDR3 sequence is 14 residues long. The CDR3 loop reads CASIPGGGHYEQYF. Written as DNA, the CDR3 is TGTGCCAGCATCCCAGGAGGAGGACACTACGAGCAGTACTTC.

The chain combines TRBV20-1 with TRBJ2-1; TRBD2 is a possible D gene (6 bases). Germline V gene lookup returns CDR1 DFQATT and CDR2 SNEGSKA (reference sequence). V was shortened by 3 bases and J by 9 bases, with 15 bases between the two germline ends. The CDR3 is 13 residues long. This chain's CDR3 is CSASYSGEPEQFF. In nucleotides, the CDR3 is TGCAGTGCTAGTTACTCGGGAGAGCCTGAGCAGTTCTTC.

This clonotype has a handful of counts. The CDR3 DNA reads as TGTGCCAGTAGTGACGACTACTACACAGATACGCAGTATTTT. This sequence encodes CASSDDYYTDTQYF. The chain combines TRBV19 with TRBJ2-3, with TRBD2 as a possible D gene (5 bases). The CDR3 runs 14 residues. CDR1 is LNHDA and CDR2 is SQIVND in the germline V gene (reference sequence). Trimming left V 5 bases short and J 2 bases short, with 11 bases between.

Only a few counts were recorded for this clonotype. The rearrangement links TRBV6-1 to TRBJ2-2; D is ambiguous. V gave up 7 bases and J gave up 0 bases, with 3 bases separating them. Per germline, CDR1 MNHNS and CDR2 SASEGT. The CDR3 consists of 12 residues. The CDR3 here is CASTTNTGELFF. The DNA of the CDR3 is TGTGCCAGCACCACGAACACCGGGGAGCTGTTTTTT.

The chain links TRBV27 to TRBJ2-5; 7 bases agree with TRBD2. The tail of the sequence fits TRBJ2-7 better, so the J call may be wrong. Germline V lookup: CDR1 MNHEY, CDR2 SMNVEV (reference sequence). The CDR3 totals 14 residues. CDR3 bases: TGTGCCACCAGAGGCGGGAGTCTCCCAGGCGAGCAGTACTTC. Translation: CATRGGSLPGEQYF.

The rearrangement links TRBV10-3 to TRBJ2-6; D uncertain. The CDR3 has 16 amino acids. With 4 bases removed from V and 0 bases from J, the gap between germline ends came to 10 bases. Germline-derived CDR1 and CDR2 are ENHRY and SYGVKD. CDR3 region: CAISVSPISGANVLTF. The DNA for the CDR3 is TGTGCCATCAGTGTAAGCCCGATCTCTGGGGCCAACGTCCTGACTTTC.